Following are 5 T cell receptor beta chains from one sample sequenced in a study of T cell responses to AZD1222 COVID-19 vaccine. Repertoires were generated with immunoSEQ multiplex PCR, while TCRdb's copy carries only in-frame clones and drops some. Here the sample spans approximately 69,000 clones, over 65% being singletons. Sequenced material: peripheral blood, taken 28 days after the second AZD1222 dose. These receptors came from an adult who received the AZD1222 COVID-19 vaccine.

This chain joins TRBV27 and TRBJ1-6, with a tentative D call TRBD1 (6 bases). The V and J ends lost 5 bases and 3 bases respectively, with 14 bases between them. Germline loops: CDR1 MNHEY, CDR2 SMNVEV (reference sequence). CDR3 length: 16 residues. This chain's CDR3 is CASSIRQAYYNSPLHF. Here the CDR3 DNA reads TGTGCCAGCAGTATAAGACAGGCGTACTATAATTCACCCCTCCACTTT.

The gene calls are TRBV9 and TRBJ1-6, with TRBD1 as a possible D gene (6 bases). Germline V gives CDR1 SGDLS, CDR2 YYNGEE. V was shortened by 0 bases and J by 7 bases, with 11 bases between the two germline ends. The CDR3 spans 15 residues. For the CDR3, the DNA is TGTGCCAGCAGCGTAGCAGGACAGTTAAATTCACCCCTCCACTTT. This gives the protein CASSVAGQLNSPLHF. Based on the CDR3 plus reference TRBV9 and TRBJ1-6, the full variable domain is DSGVTQTPKHLITATGQRVTLRCSPRSGDLSVYWYQQSLDQGLQFLIQYYNGEERAKGNILERFSAQQFPDLHSELNLSSLELGDSALYFCASSVAGQLNSPLHFGNGTRLTVT.

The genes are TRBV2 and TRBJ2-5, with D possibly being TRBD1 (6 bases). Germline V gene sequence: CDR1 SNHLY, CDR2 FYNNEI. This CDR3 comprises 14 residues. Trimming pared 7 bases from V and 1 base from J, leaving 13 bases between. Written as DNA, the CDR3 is TGTGCCAGCATCAAGGACAGCTCCCAAGAGACCCAGTACTTC. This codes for CASIKDSSQETQYF.

In DNA form, the CDR3 reads TGTGCCAGCAGCTTAGATCCGGGAGACGGGGAGACCCAGTACTTC. Translation: CASSLDPGDGETQYF. V and J are TRBV7-6 and TRBJ2-5; possible D gene TRBD2, 6 bases. V lost 1 base to trimming and J lost 5 bases, with 14 bases between them. CDR1 and CDR2 from the germline V gene are SGHVS and FNYEAQ. The CDR3 extends over 15 amino acids.

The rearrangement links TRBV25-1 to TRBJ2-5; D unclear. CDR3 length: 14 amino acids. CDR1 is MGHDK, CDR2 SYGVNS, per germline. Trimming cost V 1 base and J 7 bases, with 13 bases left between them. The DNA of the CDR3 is TGTGCCAGCAGTGAATCTCCCCCCAAGAGGACCCAGTACTTC. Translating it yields CASSESPPKRTQYF. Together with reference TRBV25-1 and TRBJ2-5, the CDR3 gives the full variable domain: EADIYQTPRYLVIGTGKKITLECSQTMGHDKMYWYQQDPGMELHLIHYSYGVNSTEKGDLSSESTVSRIRTEHFPLTLESARPSHTSQYLCASSESPPKRTQYFGPGTRLLVL.